The TCR beta chain described here comes from a study of cytomegalovirus exposure and HLA in healthy donors. PCR involved 60 Vbeta and 13 Jbeta primers. Method: immunoSEQ multiplex PCR; TCRdb's copy keeps in-frame clones and lacks some. The repertoire has about 90,000 clones, over 65% of them found once; the top ten carry under 4%. Germline loops: CDR1 LNHDA, CDR2 SQIVND (reference sequence). V was trimmed by 3 bases and J by 8 bases, leaving 14 bases between them. The CDR3 is 14 amino acids. The TCR sequence derives from a man between 25 and 39 years old in good health and CMV-seronegative. Specimen: PBMCs. The V and J genes are TRBV19 and TRBJ2-4, with D perhaps matching TRBD1 (6 bases). CDR3 sequence reads: CASSMIGRGYIQYF. The CDR3, as DNA: TGTGCCAGTAGTATGATCGGCAGGGGATACATTCAGTACTTC.